This TCR beta chain appears in the sequencing data of a study of T-cell reconstitution after alpha-beta-depleted transplantation in children. General study points: Newly made T cells mostly supplied T-cell counts and diversity one year after transplant.

The TCRbeta library incorporated unique molecular identifiers. TCRdb itself ran the PCR reads through MiXCR, one entry per CDR3 protein. Of around 440,000 distinct CDR3 sequences listed, 16% are singletons. CDR1 and CDR2 from the germline V gene are SGHRS and YFSETQ. The CDR3 contains 17 residues. Note on this clonotype: Its specificity is not known. One junction end does not reproduce the germline sequence, and a read error may be involved.

The receptor was isolated from a boy younger than two who had a stem cell transplant for Wiskott-Aldrich syndrome, so the T cells may come from the graft donor. This chain joins TRBV5-1 and TRBJ2-1; D remains unclear. The specimen comprised PBMCs, mostly from graft donor cells, sampled 360 days after TCRalphabeta/CD19-depleted stem cell transplant. The CDR3 DNA sequence: TGCGCCAGCAGCTTCGCCGACTGGCCGGGCAGTTACAATGAGCAGTTGTTC. It specifies CASSFADWPGSYNEQLF.